The 4 T cell receptor beta chains given below trace back to one sample, sequenced in a study of CD8 T cells in ankylosing spondylitis (TCRdb year 2017). Findings and caveats that apply to the study as a whole: Blood from ankylosing spondylitis patients appeared to be characterized by a TCR beta motif composed of under 10 highly homologous amino acid variants.

Library creation used 5' RACE. Sequenced on an Illumina HiSeq 2500. Through fastp at Q25 and MiXCR, TCRdb rebuilt clones from the public reads, retaining in-frame beta chains. Identical CDR3 proteins give one entry, which carries the most common genes and DNA. The sample table holds almost 400,000 distinct CDR3 sequences, of which about a fifth were seen once. The ten largest make up about a sixth of the sample. Their specific antigens are unknown. The specimen was blood, either unsorted or a sorted T cell fraction (not recorded which). These receptors all come from a male donor with ankylosing spondylitis.

This clonotype was picked up a small number of times. The chain carries TRBV3-1 and TRBJ2-1; TRBD2 matches 9 bases. Germline V gene sequence: CDR1 LGHDT, CDR2 YNNKEL (reference sequence). J lost 3 bases, V lost 1 base, and 4 bases had no gene match. CDR3 length: 16 residues. The CDR3: CASSQVGGRVYNEQFF. CDR3 nucleotide sequence: TGTGCCAGCAGCCAAGTGGGCGGGAGGGTCTACAATGAGCAGTTCTTC.

The table lists this clonotype with a few counts. The CDR3, as DNA: TGCAGTGCCCCGGGGGTGGCAGATACGCAGTATTTT. Translating it yields CSAPGVADTQYF. The chain couples TRBV20-1 to TRBJ2-3; tentative D call: TRBD2 (6 bases). This CDR3 is built from 12 residues. Germline V lookup: CDR1 DFQATT, CDR2 SNEGSKA (reference sequence). V was pared by 6 bases and J by 4 bases, with 11 bases between.

The V call is TRBV2, the J call TRBJ2-7; D is unresolved. The CDR3 consists of 12 residues. V lost 7 bases to trimming and J lost 3 bases, with 10 bases between them. Germline assignment: CDR1 SNHLY and CDR2 FYNNEI. CDR3 region: CASTQRLYEQYF. The CDR3 nucleotides read TGTGCCAGCACCCAAAGACTCTACGAGCAGTACTTC.

The gene calls are TRBV9 and TRBJ2-1; D ambiguous. The CDR3 loop spans 13 amino acids. The V gene's germline CDR1 is SGDLS and CDR2 YYNGEE. V lost 4 bases and J lost 8, with 13 bases in between. For the CDR3, the DNA is TGTGCCAGCAGCATGGGCCTGGTGGATGAGCAGTTCTTC. Translated: CASSMGLVDEQFF.